A single sample is the source of the 15 T cell receptor beta chains below, sequenced in a study of T cells in Graves' hyperthyroidism and ophthalmopathy. RNA transcripts were the template for amplifying TCR beta CDR3 regions. The TCR CDR3 first-round RT-PCR relied on the HTBI primer set. In TCRdb, the multiplex PCR reads were re-called with MiXCR into one record per CDR3 protein. The sample lists more than 500,000 distinct CDR3 sequences; over 12% were seen once. The sample taken for sequencing was blood. The receptors derive from a middle-aged woman with Graves' ophthalmopathy.

This clonotype was recorded many times. The rearrangement joins TRBV28 to TRBJ2-7; TRBD2 matches 11 bases. Germline lookup yields CDR1 MDHEN and CDR2 SYDVKM. Unmatched junction bases numbered 4, after V lost 3 bases and J lost 6 bases. The CDR3 extends over 14 amino acids. The CDR3 DNA reads as TGTGCCAGCAGTTTGTTAGCGGGAGGGCGCGAGCAGTACTTC. Translated: CASSLLAGGREQYF.

In its sample, this clonotype was seen many times. This chain links TRBV28 with TRBJ2-7; D ambiguous. The CDR3 contains 10 residues. Germline-derived CDR1 and CDR2 are MDHEN and SYDVKM. Between the trimmed V and J ends, which lost 8 bases and 3 bases, there was a span of 5 bases. CDR3 amino acids: CASPFYEQYF. The CDR3 region has the DNA TGTGCCAGCCCTTTCTACGAGCAGTACTTC.

The chain links TRBV6-1 to TRBJ1-1; D perhaps matches TRBD1 (6 bases). V gave up 4 bases and J gave up 0 bases, with 18 bases separating them. Germline CDR1 and CDR2: MNHNS and SASEGT. The CDR3 is 17 residues long. The CDR3 sequence: CASSGYNRVGMNTEAFF. In DNA, the CDR3 is TGTGCCAGCAGTGGTTATAACAGGGTAGGGATGAACACTGAAGCTTTCTTT.

This clonotype was picked up many times. The chain combines TRBV6-2 or TRBV6-3 with TRBJ2-7, with 13 bases matching TRBD2. This CDR3 contains 17 residues. Germline CDR1 reads MNHEY; CDR2 reads SVGEGT. V was clipped by 1 base and J by 5 bases; unmatched bases: 8. For the CDR3, the DNA is TGTGCCAGCAGTTACTGGCGGACTAGCGGGAGTATCGACGAGCAGTACTTC. It codes for CASSYWRTSGSIDEQYF.

This clonotype occurred many times. This sequence joins TRBV20-1 and TRBJ2-7; D perhaps matches TRBD1 (5 bases). Germline CDR1 and CDR2: DFQATT and SNEGSKA (reference sequence). The CDR3 is 14 residues long. The V and J ends lost 0 bases and 4 bases respectively, with 13 bases between them. The CDR3 coding sequence is TGCAGTGCTAGAGATGGGGCTAGTTGGTACGAGCAGTACTTC. This encodes CSARDGASWYEQYF.

Only a few counts were recorded for this clonotype. V usage is TRBV7-2 and J usage is TRBJ2-7, with 7 bases identical to TRBD1. Germline V gene data show CDR1 as SGHTA and CDR2 as FQGNSA. The junction had 2 bases not matched to a gene; V was cut back by 3 bases and J by 0 bases. CDR3 length: 14 residues. The CDR3: CASSFDRDSYEQYF. The CDR3 nucleotides are TGTGCCAGCAGCTTCGACAGGGACTCCTACGAGCAGTACTTC.

This clonotype was seen many times. The chain is built from TRBV7-2 and TRBJ1-2, with D uncertain. Germline loops: CDR1 SGHTA, CDR2 FQGNSA. CDR3 length: 14 amino acids. Trimming removed 5 bases from V and 1 base from J, with 11 bases in between. The CDR3 sequence: CASSRAVHNYGYTF. The CDR3 coding sequence is TGTGCCAGCAGCCGGGCCGTCCATAACTATGGCTACACCTTC.

This clonotype was picked up many times. V gene TRBV7-2 combines with J gene TRBJ1-1; tentatively, D is TRBD1 (5 bases). Germline CDR1 and CDR2: SGHTA and FQGNSA. Trimming left V 4 bases short and J 4 bases short, with 13 bases between. The CDR3 extends over 14 amino acids. The CDR3 loop is CASSSQGWGTEAFF. The DNA of the CDR3 is TGTGCCAGCAGCTCCCAGGGTTGGGGCACTGAAGCTTTCTTT.

This clonotype was found many times. This chain joins TRBV20-1 and TRBJ1-5; D is perhaps TRBD1 (6 bases). CDR3 length: 14 amino acids. V lost 3 bases and J 5 bases, leaving 14 bases between the germline ends. CDR1 DFQATT and CDR2 SNEGSKA come from the germline V gene (reference sequence). The CDR3 sequence is CSASRGTRDQPQHF. In DNA form, the CDR3 reads TGCAGTGCTAGTAGGGGGACTCGGGATCAGCCCCAGCATTTT.

This clonotype was recorded at least ten times. V usage is TRBV28 and J usage is TRBJ2-5; D call uncertain. Trimming shortened V by 1 base and J by 14 bases, and 11 bases separated the two germline ends. The CDR3 is made up of 11 amino acids. Per germline, CDR1 MDHEN and CDR2 SYDVKM. CDR3 sequence (DNA): TGTGCCAGCAGTTTATTTCCACAGACTTACTTC. Translation gives CASSLFPQTYF.

This clonotype was counted between two and nine times. The V gene is TRBV7-3, the J gene TRBJ2-2; TRBD1 agrees at 10 bases. CDR1 SGHTA and CDR2 FQGTGA come from the germline V gene. Trimming took 4 bases from V and 5 from J; bases not matched to a gene: 4. This CDR3 has 15 amino acids. CDR3 amino acids: CASSSGQGGTGELFF. The CDR3 nucleotides read TGTGCCAGCAGCTCCGGACAGGGGGGAACCGGGGAGCTGTTTTTT.

This clonotype was detected many times. V gene TRBV6-5 combines with J gene TRBJ2-7, with D maybe TRBD2 (5 bases). Trimming cost V 2 bases and J 1 base, with 9 bases left between them. This CDR3 has 14 amino acids. From germline, CDR1 is MNHEY and CDR2 SVGAGI. CDR3 residues: CASSYGRGSYEQYF. In DNA, the CDR3 is TGTGCCAGCAGTTACGGGAGAGGATCCTACGAGCAGTACTTC.

Points on this clonotype: The conserved closing phenylalanine or tryptophan is absent in this CDR3, likely reflecting a read error. V and J are TRBV6-1 and TRBJ1-1, with 8 bases lining up with TRBD1. The J segment lost 11 bases and the V segment lost 7 bases, leaving 12 bases of the junction unmatched. Germline CDR1 MNHNS, CDR2 SASEGT. The CDR3 totals 13 residues. CDR3 sequence: CASTDRGPFHAFL. The CDR3 nucleotides are TGTGCCAGCACCGACAGGGGCCCATTCCACGCTTTCTTA.

This clonotype was recorded at least ten times. The V call is TRBV6-1, the J call TRBJ1-5; 8 nucleotides line up with TRBD1. Germline V gene sequence: CDR1 MNHNS, CDR2 SASEGT. The CDR3 runs to 16 residues. V trimming: 0 bases; J trimming: 7 bases; junction bases outside the gene matches: 8. The CDR3, as DNA: TGTGCCAGCAGTGAAGCTTTTGGCGACAGGGGACAGCCCCAGCATTTT. It encodes CASSEAFGDRGQPQHF.

In its sample, this clonotype was seen many times. The chain couples TRBV27 to TRBJ1-5, with a possible D match to TRBD1 (5 bases). Trimming took 5 bases from V and 6 from J, leaving 14 bases between them. CDR1 MNHEY and CDR2 SMNVEV come from the germline V gene (reference sequence). CDR3 length: 14 amino acids. CDR3 sequence reads: CASSPGRGGQPQHF. CDR3 bases: TGTGCCAGCAGTCCGGGACGGGGCGGTCAGCCCCAGCATTTT.